The 25 T cell receptor beta chains below all came from one sample that was sequenced in a study of blood T cell repertoires in COVID-19. The assay was immunoSEQ multiplex PCR, and TCRdb's table has in-frame clones only and misses some. Among around 250,000 clones listed, 80% to 85% were seen once. The sequencing input was peripheral blood. The receptors shown here come from a man aged 45-65 years with active or convalescent COVID-19.

The chain joins TRBV9 to TRBJ2-5; weak D call: TRBD2 (6 bases). Germline CDR1 is SGDLS and CDR2 is YYNGEE. Trimming stripped 2 bases from V and 0 bases from J, with 14 bases between. The CDR3 sequence is 16 residues long. The CDR3 reads CASSVGGAGYQETQYF. The CDR3 coding sequence is TGTGCCAGCAGCGTGGGCGGGGCTGGGTACCAAGAGACCCAGTACTTC.

This sequence joins TRBV2 and TRBJ2-2; D unclear. V was shortened by 3 bases and J by 1 base, with 6 bases between the two germline ends. In germline, CDR1 is SNHLY, CDR2 FYNNEI. The length of the CDR3 is 14 residues. This chain's CDR3 is CASSESGNTGELFF. CDR3 sequence (DNA): TGTGCCAGCAGTGAGTCAGGGAACACCGGGGAGCTGTTTTTT.

The V gene is TRBV6-5, the J gene TRBJ2-7; D is uncertain. Trimming cost V 8 bases and J 3 bases, with 11 bases left between them. The CDR3 runs 12 residues. Germline V lookup: CDR1 MNHEY, CDR2 SVGAGI. In nucleotides, the CDR3 is TGTGCCAGCGTTGGCACAAACTACGAGCAGTACTTC. Translating it yields CASVGTNYEQYF.

The chain employs TRBV2 and TRBJ1-2, with D perhaps matching TRBD1 (6 bases). The CDR3 extends over 14 amino acids. Looked up from germline, CDR1 is SNHLY and CDR2 is FYNNEI. V lost 2 bases to trimming and J lost 8 bases, with 15 bases between them. The chain's CDR3 is CASSERGTLEGYTF. CDR3 sequence (DNA): TGTGCCAGCAGTGAAAGGGGGACCCTAGAGGGCTACACCTTC.

This clone has a handful of counts. This chain joins TRBV19 and TRBJ1-4; 9 nucleotides align to TRBD1. The V and J ends lost 5 bases and 2 bases, in that order; junction bases with no gene match: 6. Germline CDR1 and CDR2: LNHDA and SQIVND (reference sequence). The CDR3 is 16 residues long. Written as DNA, the CDR3 is TGTGCCAGTAGTCTCCGGGACAGGGTCACTAATGAAAAACTGTTTTTT. This gives the protein CASSLRDRVTNEKLFF.

Only one count was recorded for this clone. Different DNA sequences within this sample yield the same CDR3. The chain joins TRBV4-3 to TRBJ1-3; D remains unclear. The length of the CDR3 is 15 residues. Germline-derived CDR1 and CDR2 are LGHNA and YSLEER. Trimming removed 4 bases at V and 0 bases at J, with 10 bases between. CDR3 sequence reads: CASSPGSGSGNTIYF. For the CDR3, the DNA is TGCGCCAGCAGCCCGGGATCGGGCTCTGGAAACACCATATATTTT.

V and J are TRBV20-1 and TRBJ2-1, with 12 bases that match TRBD2. The CDR3 spans 14 residues. Trimming took 3 bases from V and 9 from J; bases not matched to a gene: 6. The V gene's germline CDR1 is DFQATT and CDR2 SNEGSKA (reference sequence). CDR3 DNA sequence: TGCAGTGCTAGTTCTAGCGGGGGGGCTGGTGAGCAGTTCTTC. Translated: CSASSSGGAGEQFF.

The chain has TRBV19 and TRBJ2-2; TRBD2 matches 7 bases. The CDR3 runs 14 residues. J gave up 5 bases and V 5 bases, and 5 bases lay outside the gene matches. The germline V gene has CDR1 LNHDA and CDR2 SQIVND (reference sequence). CDR3 sequence: CASSRAGETGELFF. In DNA form, the CDR3 reads TGTGCCAGTAGTCGGGCGGGGGAGACCGGGGAGCTGTTTTTT.

The CDR3 DNA is TGTGCCAGCAGTTCCGGAGGGAGGGCCTCGAACACCGGGGAGCTGTTTTTT. As protein: CASSSGGRASNTGELFF. The rearrangement links TRBV28 to TRBJ2-2, with 7 bases aligning to TRBD2. Trimming removed 4 bases from V and 0 bases from J; junction bases left unmatched: 8. Germline CDR1 MDHEN, CDR2 SYDVKM. This CDR3 is built from 17 residues.

The chain is built from TRBV30 and TRBJ1-2, with 8 bases that match TRBD1. CDR1 GTSNPN and CDR2 SVGIG come from the germline V gene (reference sequence). The J segment lost 9 bases and the V segment lost 4 bases, leaving 10 bases of the junction unmatched. The CDR3 covers 13 residues. The CDR3 bases are TGTGCCTGGAATCCACAGGGGGTACAGAGCTACACCTTC. It translates to CAWNPQGVQSYTF.

The genes are TRBV5-4 and TRBJ1-3; tentatively, D is TRBD1 (5 bases). This CDR3 has 15 residues. CDR1 is SGHNT and CDR2 is YYREEE in the germline V gene (reference sequence). V gave up 0 bases and J gave up 0 bases, with 7 bases separating them. The CDR3 DNA reads TGTGCCAGCAGCTTGGGCAGGGCCTCTGGAAACACCATATATTTT. Translation: CASSLGRASGNTIYF.

The chain is built from TRBV5-8 and TRBJ2-2, with 9 bases lining up with TRBD2. The trim removed 4 bases at V and 4 bases at J, leaving 5 bases unmatched. The CDR3 extends over 15 amino acids. Germline-derived CDR1 and CDR2 are SGHTS and YDEGEE. CDR3 nucleotide sequence: TGTGCCAGCAGCGCTAGCGGGGTGGTCACCGGGGAGCTGTTTTTT. Residues: CASSASGVVTGELFF.

The chain combines TRBV9 with TRBJ2-3, with D unclear. This CDR3 is built from 11 residues. Deletions cut 7 bases from V and 7 bases from J, with 10 bases between. CDR1 and CDR2 (germline): SGDLS, YYNGEE. Here the CDR3 reads CASGPANTQYF. For the CDR3, the DNA is TGTGCCAGCGGCCCCGCAAATACGCAGTATTTT. Full variable domain (rest looked up from reference TRBV9 and TRBJ2-3): DSGVTQTPKHLITATGQRVTLRCSPRSGDLSVYWYQQSLDQGLQFLIQYYNGEERAKGNILERFSAQQFPDLHSELNLSSLELGDSALYFCASGPANTQYFGPGTRLTVL.

This clone was picked up a small number of times. This chain connects TRBV4-2 to TRBJ2-3, with D hard to call. Germline CDR1 LGHNA, CDR2 YNFKEQ. CDR3 length equals 12 residues. Trimming cost V 0 bases and J 8 bases, with 6 bases left between them. The CDR3 region is CASSQERGTQYF. CDR3 nucleotide sequence: TGTGCCAGCAGCCAAGAGAGAGGTACGCAGTATTTT.

J is TRBJ2-5 and V is TRBV18; no reliable D call. V lost 6 bases and J lost 4, with 9 bases in between. This CDR3 spans 12 amino acids. Germline CDR1 KGHSH, CDR2 LQKENI. The CDR3 sequence: CASSPDSETQYF. CDR3 DNA: TGTGCCAGCTCTCCAGACTCAGAGACCCAGTACTTC.

This chain joins TRBV30 and TRBJ2-7, with TRBD2 identical over 7 bases. V lost 5 bases, J lost 6 bases, and 16 bases stayed unmatched. Germline V gene lookup returns CDR1 GTSNPN and CDR2 SVGIG (reference sequence). The CDR3 is made up of 15 amino acids. The CDR3 nucleotides read TGTGCCTGGTCCCTGTCCCAGGCGGGGGTGGGCGAGCAGTACTTC. Translating gives CAWSLSQAGVGEQYF.

The chain employs TRBV20-1 and TRBJ2-2; the D gene is possibly TRBD2 (6 bases). The CDR3 runs to 15 residues. Germline V gene lookup returns CDR1 DFQATT and CDR2 SNEGSKA (reference sequence). Trimming removed 3 bases from V and 1 base from J, with 12 bases in between. CDR3: CSASWRGRNTGELFF. CDR3 bases: TGCAGTGCTAGTTGGCGGGGCCGGAACACCGGGGAGCTGTTTTTT.

The chain couples TRBV19 to TRBJ1-2; TRBD1 agrees at 8 bases. The V gene end was trimmed by 3 bases and the J gene end by 8 bases; junction bases not matched to a gene: 8. Germline V CDR1 and CDR2: LNHDA, SQIVND (reference sequence). This CDR3 spans 14 amino acids. This CDR3 reads CASSIAQGARGYTF. The CDR3 bases are TGTGCCAGTAGTATCGCTCAGGGGGCGCGGGGCTACACCTTC.

This rearrangement joins TRBV4-3 to TRBJ1-1; the D is unclear. The CDR3 loop spans 15 amino acids. Trimming removed 0 bases at V and 4 bases at J, with 12 bases between. The germline gives CDR1 LGHNA, CDR2 YSLEER. As DNA, the CDR3 is TGCGCCAGCAGCCAAGATCCGAGGGCCACCACTGAAGCTTTCTTT. This codes for CASSQDPRATTEAFF.

In this sample, this clone turned up once. The V gene is TRBV7-8, the J gene TRBJ1-5; 9 positions match TRBD1. The germline V gene has CDR1 SGHVS and CDR2 FQNEAQ. The CDR3 runs 14 residues. Losses at the gene ends were 4 bases for V and 6 bases for J; bases not matched to a gene: 4. This chain's CDR3 is CASSWDRELQPQHF. In DNA, the CDR3 is TGTGCCAGCAGCTGGGACAGGGAGCTTCAGCCCCAGCATTTT.

The rearrangement joins TRBV7-9 to TRBJ1-6; 8 bases are a match to TRBD1. Germline V CDR1 and CDR2: SEHNR, FQNEAQ (reference sequence). J was trimmed by 6 bases and V by 0 bases; bases with no gene match: 4. The CDR3 totals 16 residues. CDR3 bases: TGTGCCAGCAGCTTAGCCGCCGGGACAGGTAATTCACCCCTCCACTTT. It encodes CASSLAAGTGNSPLHF.

This sequence joins TRBV6-5 and TRBJ1-2; TRBD1 might be the D (5 bases). The CDR3 consists of 12 residues. CDR1 is MNHEY and CDR2 is SVGAGI in the germline V gene. V shed 4 bases and J shed 4 bases, with 7 bases lying between them. The CDR3 loop is CASSLDSYGYTF. The CDR3 nucleotides are TGTGCCAGCAGTTTAGACAGCTATGGCTACACCTTC.

The J gene is TRBJ2-5, the V gene TRBV7-2; D unclear. Germline values: CDR1 SGHTA, CDR2 FQGNSA. The CDR3 loop spans 14 amino acids. Trimming pared 1 base from V and 1 base from J, leaving 7 bases between. The CDR3 DNA is TGTGCCAGCAGCTTAGGGGCGTTCCAAGAGACCCAGTACTTC. It codes for CASSLGAFQETQYF.

This chain links TRBV7-9 with TRBJ1-4, with 8 nucleotides matching TRBD1. The CDR3 extends over 11 amino acids. V lost 6 bases and J lost 14; bases outside the gene matches: 5. Germline V gene data show CDR1 as SEHNR and CDR2 as FQNEAQ (reference sequence). The CDR3 region has the DNA TGTGCCAGCAGTTCCCGGGACAGGCTGTTTTTT. The encoded protein is CASSSRDRLFF. The full variable domain, rest sourced from reference TRBV7-9 and TRBJ1-4, is DTGVSQNPRHKITKRGQNVTFRCDPISEHNRLYWYRQTLGQGPEFLTYFQNEAQLEKSRLLSDRFSAERPKGSFSTLEIQRTEQGDSAMYLCASSSRDRLFFGSGTQLSVL.

The chain links TRBV5-1 to TRBJ2-5; TRBD1 might be the D (6 bases). Germline loops: CDR1 SGHRS, CDR2 YFSETQ. The CDR3 length is 16 residues. Trimming stripped 7 bases from V and 5 bases from J, with 24 bases between. CDR3 sequence reads: CASSRGGGSYSETQYF. In DNA, the CDR3 is TGCGCCAGCTCACGTGGGGGCGGATCCTATAGTGAGACCCAGTACTTC.